This TCR beta chain came from a study of blood T cell repertoires in COVID-19. Study summary: COVID-19 samples, acute and convalescent, were from the United States, Italy and Spain.

The protocol was immunoSEQ multiplex PCR, while the TCRdb copy is restricted to in-frame clones and leaves out a portion. Of about 160,000 clones in the sample, about three quarters were seen once. Germline values: CDR1 SGHTA, CDR2 FQGNSA. V was cut by 4 bases and J by 0 bases, with 9 bases left in between. The CDR3 has 14 residues. The chain is built from TRBV7-2 and TRBJ1-1; no clear D gene. The receptor comes from a man between 60 and 75 years old with acute or convalescent COVID-19. The specimen was peripheral blood. The chain's CDR3 is CASSSTSMNTEAFF. For the CDR3, the DNA is TGTGCCAGCAGCTCGACTTCCATGAACACTGAAGCTTTCTTT.